Listed below are T cell receptor beta chains from one sample, sequenced in a study of radiotherapy plus CTLA-4 blockade in lung cancer. Here immunoSEQ multiplex PCR was the method, and the copy in TCRdb shows in-frame clones only, minus some. The top ten hold 2.5% to 3.5% of the sample, which has some 110,000 clones, over 65% seen once. The material sequenced was peripheral blood, taken from a patient treated with radiotherapy plus ipilimumab. The receptors come from a human donor with non-small cell lung cancer that progressed on radiotherapy plus ipilimumab. Some clones in this sample may be carry-over from other donors' samples. The CDR3 runs from the conserved cysteine through the conserved F or W. The D gene is left open where the match is weak. The size of a clone is reported for some rows only, either as once, few or many, or as a class for expanded clones.

j_call	v_call	clone_size	d_call	cdr3_aa	cdr3_nt
TRBJ1-3	TRBV9	NA	NA	CASSGRGNTIYF	TGTGCCAGCAGCGGAAGAGGAAACACCATATATTTT
TRBJ1-1	TRBV7-3	NA	TRBD1	CASSLYGTGTTEAFF	TGTGCCAGCAGCTTATATGGGACAGGGACTACTGAAGCTTTCTTT
TRBJ2-5	TRBV5-1	NA	TRBD2	CASSCTGGAGETQYF	TGCGCCAGCAGCTGCACCGGGGGGGCGGGAGAGACCCAGTACTTC
TRBJ2-3	TRBV5-1	NA	TRBD2	CASSLKASGSTDTQYF	TGCGCCAGCAGCTTGAAGGCTAGCGGAAGCACAGATACGCAGTATTTT
TRBJ2-3	TRBV7-3	NA	NA	CASSPRNTDTQYF	TGTGCCAGCAGCCCCCGCAACACAGATACGCAGTATTTT
TRBJ1-4	TRBV7-9	NA	TRBD1	CASSPRRGTESTNEKLFF	TGTGCCAGCAGCCCCCGCAGGGGGACAGAATCAACTAATGAAAAACTGTTTTTT
TRBJ1-1	TRBV9	NA	NA	CASSVASQLSEAFF	TGTGCCAGCAGCGTAGCATCACAGTTATCTGAAGCTTTCTTT
TRBJ1-5	TRBV6-5	NA	NA	CASRLDGPSNQPQHF	TGTGCCAGCAGGCTGGACGGGCCTAGCAATCAGCCCCAGCATTTT
TRBJ1-2	TRBV29-1	NA	NA	CSVAGGYTF	TGCAGCGTTGCCGGGGGCTACACCTTC
TRBJ2-1	TRBV19	once	NA	CASSIGQDLYNEQFF	TGTGCCAGTAGTATAGGTCAGGACCTCTACAATGAGCAGTTCTTC
TRBJ1-2	TRBV28	NA	NA	CASSSPWDQVGHYGYTF	TGTGCCAGCAGTTCCCCCTGGGACCAGGTCGGTCACTATGGCTACACCTTC
TRBJ1-2	TRBV6-6	many	NA	CASSSTGRANYGYTF	TGTGCCAGCAGCTCTACAGGGCGAGCTAACTATGGCTACACCTTC
TRBJ1-6	TRBV27	NA	NA	CASKMVNSPLHF	TGTGCCAGCAAAATGGTTAATTCACCCCTCCACTTT
TRBJ1-2	TRBV4-2	once	NA	CASSQDSRLGYTF	TGTGCCAGCAGCCAAGATTCGAGGCTTGGCTACACCTTC
TRBJ2-3	TRBV5-4	NA	TRBD1	CASSLGMTGGTDTQYF	TGTGCCAGCAGCTTGGGGATGACAGGGGGCACAGATACGCAGTATTTT
TRBJ2-5	TRBV15	NA	NA	CATSIRQNQETQYF	TGTGCCACCAGCATAAGACAGAACCAAGAGACCCAGTACTTC
TRBJ2-3	TRBV25-1	NA	NA	CAMVPPGSGRARADTQYF	TGTGCCATGGTACCCCCGGGCTCCGGCCGAGCACGGGCAGATACGCAGTATTTT
TRBJ2-1	TRBV7-2	NA	TRBD2	CASSLEGLAINEQFF	TGTGCCAGCAGCTTAGAAGGACTAGCTATTAACGAGCAGTTCTTC
TRBJ1-5	TRBV6-5	NA	NA	CATGGQTYSNQPQHF	TGTGCCACCGGGGGGCAGACTTATAGCAATCAGCCCCAGCATTTT
TRBJ2-7	TRBV7-6	NA	NA	CASSGGAGAFYEQYF	TGTGCCAGCAGCGGCGGGGCAGGGGCCTTCTACGAGCAGTACTTC
TRBJ2-1	TRBV19	NA	TRBD2	CASSSGGAGYNEQFF	TGTGCCAGTAGTTCCGGGGGGGCCGGATACAATGAGCAGTTCTTC
TRBJ2-7	TRBV25-1	NA	NA	CASSESWGQGKNEQYF	TGTGCCAGCAGTGAATCATGGGGGCAGGGAAAGAACGAGCAGTACTTC
TRBJ1-5	TRBV9	NA	NA	CASSVAGSSNQPQHF	TGTGCCAGCAGCGTTGCAGGAAGTAGCAATCAGCCCCAGCATTTT
TRBJ2-7	TRBV7-9	NA	NA	CASSLYSYYEQYF	TGTGCCAGCAGCTTATACAGTTACTACGAGCAGTACTTC
TRBJ2-1	TRBV7-8	NA	TRBD1	CASSLAGQAYNEQFF	TGTGCCAGCAGCTTAGCGGGACAGGCCTACAATGAGCAGTTCTTC
TRBJ2-5	TRBV18	NA	NA	CASSPQETQYF	TGTGCCAGCTCACCACAAGAGACCCAGTACTTC
TRBJ2-7	TRBV5-8	NA	NA	CASSQSLAAYEQYF	TGCGCCAGCAGCCAATCGTTAGCGGCCTACGAGCAGTACTTC
TRBJ1-1	TRBV28	NA	TRBD1	CASRRQGEGTEAFF	TGTGCCAGCCGAAGACAGGGTGAGGGCACTGAAGCTTTCTTT
TRBJ1-5	TRBV15	NA	NA	CATSRDPDQPQHF	TGTGCCACCAGCAGAGATCCCGATCAGCCCCAGCATTTT
TRBJ1-4	TRBV6-6	few	TRBD1	CASSYGQAATNEKLFF	TGTGCCAGCAGTTACGGACAGGCAGCAACTAATGAAAAACTGTTTTTT
TRBJ2-1	TRBV4-2	NA	TRBD2	CASTHPVGVAGALSSYNEQFF	TGTGCCAGCACCCACCCGGTGGGGGTAGCGGGGGCCCTCAGCTCCTACAATGAGCAGTTCTTC
TRBJ1-3	TRBV7-2	few	NA	CASGEQGVSGNTIYF	TGTGCCAGCGGGGAACAGGGAGTGTCCGGAAACACCATATATTTT
TRBJ1-6	TRBV5-4	NA	NA	CASSLGLPEGSYNSPLHF	TGTGCCAGCAGCTTGGGTCTCCCGGAAGGATCCTATAATTCACCCCTCCACTTT
TRBJ2-1	TRBV27	NA	TRBD1	CASSFNRDRGFEQFF	TGTGCCAGCAGTTTTAATAGGGACAGGGGTTTTGAGCAGTTCTTC
TRBJ2-7	TRBV7-2	once	TRBD1	CASSPEGTGVYEQYF	TGTGCCAGCAGCCCAGAGGGGACAGGTGTCTACGAGCAGTACTTC
TRBJ2-7	TRBV14	NA	NA	CASSRLPGYWNF	TGTGCCAGCAGCCGACTTCCAGGGTATTGGAACTTC
TRBJ2-5	TRBV2	NA	TRBD1	CASGKDRGQETQYF	TGTGCCAGCGGAAAAGACAGGGGACAAGAGACCCAGTACTTC
TRBJ1-2	TRBV2	NA	NA	CASSDGDKTNYGYTF	TGTGCCAGCAGTGATGGTGACAAAACAAACTATGGCTACACCTTC
TRBJ2-4	TRBV5-6	NA	TRBD2	CASNLRTGGKQKLKNIQYF	TGTGCCAGCAACCTAAGGACGGGAGGGAAACAAAAGCTCAAAAACATTCAGTACTTC
TRBJ1-1	TRBV2	NA	NA	CARGDTEAFF	TGTGCCAGGGGAGACACTGAAGCTTTCTTT
TRBJ1-2	TRBV10-3	NA	TRBD1	CAIRLRDRDENYGYTF	TGTGCCATCAGACTCCGGGACAGGGACGAAAACTATGGCTACACCTTC
TRBJ2-1	TRBV5-1	NA	NA	CASSLAPGATNEQFF	TGCGCCAGCAGCTTGGCCCCGGGGGCGACGAATGAGCAGTTCTTC
TRBJ2-7	TRBV11-3	NA	NA	CASSLRGTSYEQYF	TGTGCCAGCAGCTTACGGGGAACCTCCTACGAGCAGTACTTC
TRBJ1-2	TRBV27	NA	NA	CASSFRQRSRGYTF	TGTGCCAGCAGTTTTCGACAGCGGAGTCGGGGCTACACCTTC
TRBJ2-3	TRBV7-3	few	NA	CASSLLGGADTQYF	TGTGCCAGCAGCTTACTAGGTGGCGCAGATACGCAGTATTTT
TRBJ1-1	TRBV5-4	once	TRBD1	CASSPNNRDREAFF	TGTGCCAGCAGCCCTAATAACCGGGACAGGGAGGCTTTCTTT
TRBJ1-5	TRBV19	NA	NA	CASIEVVGSNQPQHF	TGTGCCAGTATTGAGGTGGTTGGTAGCAATCAGCCCCAGCATTTT
TRBJ2-7	TRBV10-3	NA	NA	CAIRDGSYEQYF	TGTGCCATCAGGGACGGTTCCTACGAGCAGTACTTC
TRBJ2-3	TRBV23-1	NA	TRBD2	CASSPSGLAGFTDTQYF	TGCGCCAGCAGTCCCTCCGGACTAGCGGGATTCACAGATACGCAGTATTTT
TRBJ2-7	TRBV5-1	NA	NA	CASSLDPSSYEQYF	TGCGCCAGCAGCTTGGATCCCAGCTCCTACGAGCAGTACTTC
TRBJ1-2	TRBV27	NA	NA	CASSLRGGYGYTF	TGTGCCAGCAGTTTGAGGGGCGGCTATGGCTACACCTTC
TRBJ1-2	TRBV19	NA	TRBD1	CASSKPTRDRDGYTF	TGTGCCAGTAGTAAACCGACCCGGGACAGGGATGGCTACACCTTC
TRBJ1-6	TRBV7-2	NA	NA	CASSLGGSSYNSPLHF	TGTGCCAGCAGCTTAGGGGGGAGCTCCTATAATTCACCCCTCCACTTT